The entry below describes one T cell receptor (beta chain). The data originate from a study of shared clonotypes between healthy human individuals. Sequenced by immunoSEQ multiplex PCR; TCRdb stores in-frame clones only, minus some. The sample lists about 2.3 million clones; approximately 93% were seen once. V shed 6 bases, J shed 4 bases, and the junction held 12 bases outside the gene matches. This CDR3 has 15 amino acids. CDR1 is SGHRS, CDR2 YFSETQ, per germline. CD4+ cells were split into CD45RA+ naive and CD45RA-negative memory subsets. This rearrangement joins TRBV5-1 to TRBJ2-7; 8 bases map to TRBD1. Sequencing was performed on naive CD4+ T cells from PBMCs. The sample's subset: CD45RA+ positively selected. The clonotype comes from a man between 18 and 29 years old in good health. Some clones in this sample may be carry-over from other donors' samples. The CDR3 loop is CASNQGAGGRYEQYF. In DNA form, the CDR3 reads TGCGCCAGCAATCAAGGGGCAGGGGGCAGGTACGAGCAGTACTTC.